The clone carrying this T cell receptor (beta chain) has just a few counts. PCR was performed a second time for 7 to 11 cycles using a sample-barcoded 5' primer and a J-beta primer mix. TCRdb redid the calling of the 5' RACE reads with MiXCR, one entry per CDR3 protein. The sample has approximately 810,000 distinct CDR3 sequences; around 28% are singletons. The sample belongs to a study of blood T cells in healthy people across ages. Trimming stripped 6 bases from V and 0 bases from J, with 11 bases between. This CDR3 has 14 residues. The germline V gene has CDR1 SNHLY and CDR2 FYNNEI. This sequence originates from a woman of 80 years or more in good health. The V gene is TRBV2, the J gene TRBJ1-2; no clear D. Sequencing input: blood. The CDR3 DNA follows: TGTGCCAGCAGAAAATCAGCTACTAACTATGGCTACACCTTC. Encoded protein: CASRKSATNYGYTF.